The 12 T cell receptor beta chains in this list originate from one sample, sequenced in a study of Graves' ophthalmopathy and Graves' hyperthyroidism. RNA transcripts provided the template for amplifying TCR beta CDR3 regions. The first round was an RT-PCR with HTBI primers, and the second round was a multiplex PCR. TCRdb re-derived calls from the multiplex PCR reads in MiXCR, one entry per CDR3 protein. The sample lists 450,000 to 600,000 distinct CDR3 sequences; just under 40% were seen once. Sample: peripheral blood or thyroid tissue (not recorded which). The receptors here all came from an adult man with Graves' hyperthyroidism.

This clonotype was recorded many times. V gene TRBV6-5 combines with J gene TRBJ1-3; D not resolved. This CDR3 is 13 amino acids long. The germline CDR1 and CDR2 sequences are MNHEY and SVGAGI. V was trimmed by 5 bases and J by 0 bases, leaving 5 bases between them. CDR3 sequence (DNA): TGTGCCAGCAGTCAGAGCTCTGGAAACACCATATATTTT. Protein sequence: CASSQSSGNTIYF.

V and J are TRBV7-9 and TRBJ1-1, with unresolved D. The CDR3 length is 14 residues. Germline loops: CDR1 SEHNR, CDR2 FQNEAQ (reference sequence). The V end lost 2 bases, the J end lost 1 base, and 8 bases lay between the germline ends. The chain's CDR3 is CASSLSPANTEAFF. The DNA of the CDR3 is TGTGCCAGCAGCTTATCTCCGGCGAACACTGAAGCTTTCTTT.

This clonotype has more than one count but fewer than ten. CDR3 in amino acids: CAISGSTSGTYNEQFF. CDR3 DNA sequence: TGTGCCATCAGCGGTAGTACTAGCGGGACCTACAATGAGCAGTTCTTC. The rearrangement links TRBV10-3 to TRBJ2-1, with 10 bases fitting TRBD2. The germline V gene encodes CDR1 ENHRY and CDR2 SYGVKD. This CDR3 region has 16 residues. Unmatched junction bases numbered 7, after V lost 6 bases and J lost 2 bases.

This clonotype was seen at least ten times. The genes are TRBV9 and TRBJ2-2; no clear D. Trimming left V 0 bases short and J 0 bases short, with 3 bases between. This CDR3 is 14 amino acids long. Germline lookup yields CDR1 SGDLS and CDR2 YYNGEE. CDR3 bases: TGTGCCAGCAGCGTAGACCCGAACACCGGGGAGCTGTTTTTT. Its translation is CASSVDPNTGELFF.

V is TRBV30 and J is TRBJ1-2; D unclear. The CDR3 has 10 amino acids. Trimming left V 3 bases short and J 5 bases short, with 4 bases between. Germline V gives CDR1 GTSNPN, CDR2 SVGIG (reference sequence). The CDR3 spells CAWRGYGYTF. DNA for the CDR3: TGTGCCTGGAGAGGGTATGGCTACACCTTC.

This clonotype has ten or more counts. This chain joins TRBV24-1 and TRBJ1-1; D ambiguous. Germline V gene data show CDR1 as KGHDR and CDR2 as SFDVKD. The V gene lost 6 bases and the J gene lost 1 base, with 8 bases spanning the gap. CDR3 length: 13 residues. CDR3 coding DNA: TGTGCCACCAGTACAGACACGAACACTGAAGCTTTCTTT. It is translated as CATSTDTNTEAFF.

At least ten counts were recorded for this clonotype. The J gene is TRBJ1-1, the V gene TRBV12-3 or TRBV12-4; D possibly corresponds to TRBD1 (5 bases). The length of the CDR3 is 14 residues. V lost 1 base and J lost 4, with 10 bases in between. CDR3 nucleotides: TGTGCCAGCAGTTTAGTTACAGGCCCCACTGAAGCTTTCTTT. It codes for CASSLVTGPTEAFF.

This clonotype has ten or more counts. J is TRBJ1-1 and V is TRBV5-8, with D hard to call. From germline, CDR1 is SGHTS and CDR2 YDEGEE. Trimming shortened V by 0 bases and J by 1 base, and 4 bases separated the two germline ends. The CDR3 covers 13 residues. This chain's CDR3 is CASSLGKNTEAFF. CDR3 nucleotides: TGTGCCAGCAGCTTGGGGAAGAACACTGAAGCTTTCTTT.

CDR3: CASNRGRADTGELFF. In DNA, the CDR3 is TGTGCCAGTAACCGCGGGAGGGCGGACACCGGGGAGCTGTTTTTT. J is TRBJ2-2 and V is TRBV19; 9 bases are a match to TRBD2. V lost 7 bases, J lost 3 bases, and 6 bases stayed unmatched. Germline CDR1 and CDR2: LNHDA and SQIVND (reference sequence). The CDR3 has 15 residues.

In its sample, this clonotype was seen a few times. This chain uses TRBV29-1 with TRBJ2-3; D is possibly TRBD2 (6 bases). Germline lookup yields CDR1 SQVTM and CDR2 ANQGSEA. V dropped 5 bases and J dropped 2 bases, with 11 bases sitting between them. This CDR3 is 13 amino acids long. The CDR3 region is CSVRRDHTDTQYF. Written as DNA, the CDR3 is TGCAGCGTTCGGCGGGACCACACAGATACGCAGTATTTT.

This clonotype occurred many times. V and J are TRBV7-9 and TRBJ2-5; 14 nucleotides agree with TRBD2. The CDR3 is 16 residues long. The V and J ends lost 4 bases and 5 bases, in that order; junction bases with no gene match: 6. Per the germline V gene, CDR1 is SEHNR and CDR2 is FQNEAQ (reference sequence). The chain's CDR3 is CASSSGLAGGRETQYF. The CDR3 nucleotides read TGTGCCAGCAGCTCCGGACTAGCGGGAGGCCGGGAGACCCAGTACTTC.

The chain joins TRBV7-2 to TRBJ2-3; D may be TRBD2 (5 bases). CDR3 length: 15 residues. The germline V and J ends were trimmed by 4 bases and 2 bases, with 13 bases remaining between them. Germline assignment: CDR1 SGHTA and CDR2 FQGNSA. DNA of the CDR3: TGTGCCAGCAGCTCGAGACGACTAAACACAGATACGCAGTATTTT. Translated, it gives CASSSRRLNTDTQYF.